Shown below are 10 T cell receptor beta chains from a single sample sequenced in a study of T-cell memory formation after mild COVID-19 (TCRdb year 2021). Library method: 5' RACE. The sequencer listed for this sample is Illumina NovaSeq 6000. The public reads were reanalyzed by TCRdb: fastp trimming at Q25, MiXCR alignment, in-frame beta chains only. Rows merge per CDR3 protein into single entries with the most common DNA and genes. The sample includes roughly 480,000 distinct CDR3 sequences, with approximately 23% observed a single time. Clones ranked in the top ten supply around 13% of the sample. Sequencing was carried out using PBMCs or a T cell subset sorted from them (not recorded which). These receptor sequences come from an adult woman who had mild COVID-19 (a few samples of this study predate the infection). The sample titles of this study are shuffled in the database, so cell type and time point are left out; the donor was told from shared clones.

This clonotype was counted at least ten times. The chain joins TRBV20-1 to TRBJ2-7; no reliable D call. Between the trimmed V and J ends, which lost 5 bases and 0 bases, there was a span of 11 bases. Germline values: CDR1 DFQATT, CDR2 SNEGSKA (reference sequence). The CDR3 spans 13 residues. The CDR3 protein is CSAQKTGSYEQYF. DNA for the CDR3: TGCAGTGCTCAAAAGACCGGCTCCTACGAGCAGTACTTC.

This chain links TRBV5-1 with TRBJ2-1, with 10 bases aligning to TRBD1. The V and J ends lost 4 bases and 8 bases, in that order; junction bases with no gene match: 9. The germline CDR1 and CDR2 sequences are SGHRS and YFSETQ. There are 15 residues in the CDR3. The CDR3 here is CASSQARQGAYEQFF. CDR3 bases: TGCGCCAGCAGCCAGGCCAGACAGGGGGCCTATGAGCAGTTCTTC.

The rearrangement joins TRBV19 to TRBJ1-2; D unresolved. The germline V gene encodes CDR1 LNHDA and CDR2 SQIVND (reference sequence). The V and J ends lost 3 bases and 2 bases respectively, with 7 bases between them. This CDR3 has 13 residues. The CDR3 DNA follows: TGTGCCAGTAGTATTGCGGGGAACTATGGCTACACCTTC. It yields the protein CASSIAGNYGYTF.

The gene calls are TRBV2 and TRBJ2-7; the D gene is possibly TRBD1 (7 bases). Germline loops: CDR1 SNHLY, CDR2 FYNNEI. V lost 6 bases and J 2 bases, leaving 14 bases between the germline ends. There are 14 residues in the CDR3. CDR3: CASRRQGGPYEQYF. As DNA, the CDR3 is TGTGCCAGCAGAAGGCAGGGGGGACCCTACGAGCAGTACTTC. Full variable domain (outside the CDR3, taken from reference TRBV2 and TRBJ2-7): EPEVTQTPSHQVTQMGQEVILRCVPISNHLYFYWYRQILGQKVEFLVSFYNNEISEKSEIFDDQFSVERPDGSNFTLKIRSTKLEDSAMYFCASRRQGGPYEQYFGPGTRLTVT.

This chain joins TRBV4-1 and TRBJ2-5, with D uncertain. The CDR3 consists of 15 residues. Trimming took off 0 bases at V and 1 base at J, with 9 bases between the two ends. The germline gives CDR1 MGHRA, CDR2 YSYEKL. In nucleotides, the CDR3 is TGCGCCAGCAGCCAAGATCGCGCCAGCCAAGAGACCCAGTACTTC. It is translated as CASSQDRASQETQYF.

The chain carries TRBV30 and TRBJ2-1; 12 bases match TRBD2. Germline-derived CDR1 and CDR2 are GTSNPN and SVGIG (reference sequence). V shed 1 base, J shed 10 bases, and the junction held 5 bases outside the gene matches. The CDR3 is 14 residues long. CDR3 sequence reads: CAWSGLAGVREQFF. The CDR3 nucleotides read TGTGCCTGGAGTGGACTAGCGGGAGTTCGCGAGCAGTTCTTC.

In its sample, this clonotype was seen many times. The CDR3 sequence: CASKVRRNTGELFF. The CDR3 DNA is TGTGCCAGCAAAGTACGGAGAAACACCGGGGAGCTGTTTTTT. V is TRBV6-5 and J is TRBJ2-2; unclear D gene. The V gene's germline CDR1 is MNHEY and CDR2 SVGAGI. This CDR3 spans 14 amino acids. Between the trimmed V and J ends, which lost 7 bases and 2 bases, there was a span of 11 bases.

This clonotype was counted between two and nine times. V and J are TRBV7-8 and TRBJ2-7, with D perhaps matching TRBD1 (6 bases). Per germline, CDR1 SGHVS and CDR2 FQNEAQ. V lost 5 bases and J 3 bases, leaving 17 bases between the germline ends. The CDR3 totals 15 residues. The CDR3 protein is CASSQTGILNYEQYF. CDR3 sequence (DNA): TGTGCCAGCAGCCAGACAGGAATCCTTAACTACGAGCAGTACTTC.

This chain joins TRBV6-6 and TRBJ1-1, with D perhaps TRBD1 (5 bases). V was clipped by 6 bases and J by 1 base, with 12 bases between them. Germline values: CDR1 MNHNY, CDR2 SVGAGI (reference sequence). This CDR3 region has 14 residues. CDR3 in DNA: TGTGCCAGCAGCCAACAGGTCAGGAACACTGAAGCTTTCTTT. Translated, it gives CASSQQVRNTEAFF.

This clonotype was counted between two and nine times. V and J are TRBV18 and TRBJ1-1, with 8 bases lining up with TRBD1. This CDR3 has 16 amino acids. With 7 bases clipped from V and 1 base from J, the junction kept 11 bases outside the gene matches. Germline V CDR1 and CDR2: KGHSH, LQKENI. The CDR3: CASYDRTGRGNTEAFF. The CDR3 DNA reads as TGTGCCAGCTACGATCGGACAGGGCGGGGGAACACTGAAGCTTTCTTT. Filled out from reference TRBV18 and TRBJ1-1, the complete variable domain reads NAGVMQNPRHLVRRRGQEARLRCSPMKGHSHVYWYRQLPEEGLKFMVYLQKENIIDESGMPKERFSAEFPKEGPSILRIQQVVRGDSAAYFCASYDRTGRGNTEAFFGQGTRLTVV.